The 27 T cell receptor beta chains given below trace back to one sample, sequenced in a study of blood T cell repertoires in COVID-19. Some clones are missing from TCRdb's copy, which holds only in-frame ones; the method was immunoSEQ multiplex PCR. This table holds around 80,000 clones, over 80% found once. Input material: peripheral blood. These receptor sequences come from a human donor in a cohort sampled during active COVID-19.

V and J are TRBV5-6 and TRBJ2-7, with unresolved D. CDR1 and CDR2 from the germline V gene are SGHDT and YYEEEE. V lost 1 base to trimming and J lost 0 bases, with 5 bases between them. The CDR3 sequence is 13 residues long. The CDR3 here is CASSLYSSYEQYF. The CDR3 DNA is TGTGCCAGCAGCTTGTACAGCTCCTACGAGCAGTACTTC.

This clone was observed a handful of times. The rearrangement joins TRBV19 to TRBJ1-5; D may be TRBD1 (6 bases). The CDR3 is 13 residues long. V shed 7 bases and J shed 4 bases, with 11 bases lying between them. Germline-derived CDR1 and CDR2 are LNHDA and SQIVND (reference sequence). The CDR3 reads CASTKQGNQPQHF. The CDR3 DNA follows: TGTGCCAGTACCAAACAGGGTAATCAGCCCCAGCATTTT.

In its sample, this clone was seen once. The rearrangement joins TRBV5-1 to TRBJ2-1, with D possibly matching TRBD2 (5 bases). The CDR3 spans 15 residues. Between the trimmed V and J ends, which lost 0 bases and 0 bases, there was a span of 7 bases. CDR1 and CDR2 from the germline V gene are SGHRS and YFSETQ. The CDR3 region is CASSLAEGSYNEQFF. The CDR3, as DNA: TGCGCCAGCAGCTTGGCAGAGGGCTCCTACAATGAGCAGTTCTTC. Looking up the rest from reference TRBV5-1 and TRBJ2-1 gives the full variable domain: KAGVTQTPRYLIKTRGQQVTLSCSPISGHRSVSWYQQTPGQGLQFLFEYFSETQRNKGNFPGRFSGRQFSNSRSEMNVSTLELGDSALYLCASSLAEGSYNEQFFGPGTRLTVL.

J is TRBJ1-5 and V is TRBV5-1; the D gene is possibly TRBD1 (5 bases). V lost 0 bases and J lost 1, with 11 bases in between. Germline loops: CDR1 SGHRS, CDR2 YFSETQ. The CDR3 consists of 16 residues. The CDR3 sequence: CASSLDPQGSNQPQHF. The CDR3 DNA reads TGCGCCAGCAGCTTGGATCCTCAGGGAAGCAATCAGCCCCAGCATTTT.

The chain recombines TRBV5-5 with TRBJ2-3; D is perhaps TRBD2 (7 bases). The CDR3 runs 17 residues. Trimming took off 0 bases at V and 3 bases at J, with 17 bases between the two ends. CDR1 is SGHKS and CDR2 is YYEKEE in the germline V gene (reference sequence). The CDR3 loop is CASSLAPGGRGTDTQYF. CDR3 in DNA: TGTGCCAGCAGCTTGGCCCCCGGGGGGCGGGGGACAGATACGCAGTATTTT. Using reference TRBV5-5 and TRBJ2-3 for the parts outside the CDR3, the full variable domain is DAGVTQSPTHLIKTRGQQVTLRCSPISGHKSVSWYQQVLGQGPQFIFQYYEKEERGRGNFPDRFSARQFPNYSSELNVNALLLGDSALYLCASSLAPGGRGTDTQYFGPGTRLTVL.

This clone appeared a single time. CDR3: CASSLVTLSYEQYF. The CDR3 DNA reads as TGTGCCAGCAGCTTGGTTACTCTCTCCTACGAGCAGTACTTC. This chain uses TRBV5-6 with TRBJ2-7; D is unclear. Trimming left V 0 bases short and J 0 bases short, with 7 bases between. The CDR3 covers 14 residues. Germline V gene lookup returns CDR1 SGHDT and CDR2 YYEEEE.

The chain joins TRBV19 to TRBJ1-5; D gene unclear. In germline, CDR1 is LNHDA, CDR2 SQIVND (reference sequence). The CDR3 length is 13 residues. Trimming stripped 1 base from V and 2 bases from J, with 3 bases between. The CDR3 DNA sequence: TGTGCCAGTAGTATAGGCGGCAATCAGCCCCAGCATTTT. Translated: CASSIGGNQPQHF.

The chain couples TRBV5-1 to TRBJ1-1; TRBD1 agrees at 7 bases. Germline CDR1 SGHRS, CDR2 YFSETQ. This CDR3 is built from 16 residues. The ends lost 5 bases at V and 7 bases at J; junction bases unmatched: 17. CDR3 residues: CASSPSFPGQKGEAFF. CDR3 in DNA: TGCGCCAGCAGTCCATCCTTCCCGGGACAGAAGGGTGAAGCTTTCTTT.

J is TRBJ2-2 and V is TRBV5-1, with D possibly TRBD2 on 5 matching bases. V lost 4 bases to trimming and J lost 2 bases, with 15 bases between them. The germline V gene has CDR1 SGHRS and CDR2 YFSETQ. This CDR3 region has 16 residues. This CDR3 is CASSVAFGINTGELFF. The CDR3 nucleotides are TGCGCCAGCAGCGTCGCCTTCGGGATAAACACCGGGGAGCTGTTTTTT.

The V and J genes are TRBV28 and TRBJ2-7, with 11 positions matching TRBD2. From germline, CDR1 is MDHEN and CDR2 SYDVKM. V was pared by 6 bases and J by 0 bases, with 10 bases of the junction left unmatched. There are 17 residues in the CDR3. The chain's CDR3 is CASRVTSGSTSSYEQYF. CDR3 nucleotides: TGTGCCAGCAGGGTAACTAGCGGGAGTACTAGCTCCTACGAGCAGTACTTC.

This sequence joins TRBV6-5 and TRBJ1-5; 7 bases fit TRBD1. Germline V gives CDR1 MNHEY, CDR2 SVGAGI. This CDR3 spans 15 amino acids. J was trimmed by 4 bases and V by 2 bases; bases with no gene match: 5. As DNA, the CDR3 is TGTGCCAGCAGTTACATGGGACAGCGAAATCAGCCCCAGCATTTT. This gives the protein CASSYMGQRNQPQHF.

This chain connects TRBV27 to TRBJ2-3; 12 bases agree with TRBD1. Germline CDR1 reads MNHEY; CDR2 reads SMNVEV (reference sequence). This CDR3 comprises 15 residues. V trimming: 5 bases; J trimming: 7 bases; junction bases outside the gene matches: 7. This CDR3 is CASSQGTGGLNTQYF. CDR3 coding DNA: TGTGCCAGCAGTCAAGGGACAGGGGGCTTGAATACGCAGTATTTT.

V gene TRBV19 combines with J gene TRBJ1-3; D remains ambiguous. Trimming took off 5 bases at V and 0 bases at J, with 11 bases between the two ends. Germline CDR1 and CDR2: LNHDA and SQIVND (reference sequence). CDR3 length equals 15 residues. The CDR3 sequence is CASSPRSLSGNTIYF. The CDR3 coding sequence is TGTGCCAGTAGTCCCCGTTCCCTCTCTGGAAACACCATATATTTT.

This clone was seen more than once but under ten times. The V and J genes are TRBV3-1 (or the pseudogene TRBV3-2) and TRBJ1-1; 7 bases align to TRBD1. Germline CDR1 reads LGHDT; CDR2 reads YNNKEL (reference sequence). The CDR3 consists of 14 residues. The trim removed 4 bases at V and 0 bases at J, leaving 2 bases unmatched. CDR3 coding DNA: TGTGCCAGCAGCCGGGACAGCATGAACACTGAAGCTTTCTTT. Protein product: CASSRDSMNTEAFF.

The chain recombines TRBV7-6 with TRBJ2-2, with 10 bases identical to TRBD2. The CDR3 runs to 16 residues. Germline V gene lookup returns CDR1 SGHVS and CDR2 FNYEAQ. V lost 2 bases to trimming and J lost 6 bases; unmatched junction nucleotides: 6. CDR3 in amino acids: CASSLSGGGSPGELFF. The CDR3, as DNA: TGTGCCAGCAGCTTAAGCGGGGGGGGCTCCCCCGGGGAGCTGTTTTTT. Filled out from reference TRBV7-6 and TRBJ2-2, the complete variable domain reads GAGVSQSPRYKVTKRGQDVALRCDPISGHVSLYWYRQALGQGPEFLTYFNYEAQQDKSGLPNDRFSAERPEGSISTLTIQRTEQRDSAMYRCASSLSGGGSPGELFFGEGSRLTVL.

The chain links TRBV28 to TRBJ1-5; 7 bases are a match to TRBD1. Germline V gene data show CDR1 as MDHEN and CDR2 as SYDVKM. V lost 4 bases, J lost 11 bases, and 8 bases stayed unmatched. The CDR3 extends over 13 amino acids. Written as DNA, the CDR3 is TGTGCCAGCAGTTCCGGGACAGTCATCTCCCAGCATTTT. Translating it yields CASSSGTVISQHF.

The rearrangement joins TRBV18 to TRBJ2-1; 9 positions match TRBD2. Germline V gene data show CDR1 as KGHSH and CDR2 as LQKENI. The CDR3 spans 16 residues. The J segment lost 4 bases and the V segment lost 0 bases, leaving 4 bases of the junction unmatched. The CDR3 spells CASSPPLAGRYNEQFF. CDR3 nucleotide sequence: TGTGCCAGCTCACCACCCCTAGCGGGACGGTACAATGAGCAGTTCTTC.

V gene TRBV24-1 combines with J gene TRBJ1-3; 7 bases align to TRBD1. This CDR3 spans 15 amino acids. Germline lookup yields CDR1 KGHDR and CDR2 SFDVKD. Trimming at V came to 4 bases and at J to 0 bases, leaving 2 bases not matched to a gene. The CDR3 coding sequence is TGTGCCACCAGTGACGGGACAGTCTCTGGAAACACCATATATTTT. Amino acids: CATSDGTVSGNTIYF.

The chain recombines TRBV18 with TRBJ1-1, with 7 bases that match TRBD1. V was pared by 1 base and J by 3 bases, with 2 bases of the junction left unmatched. CDR1 is KGHSH and CDR2 is LQKENI in the germline V gene. This CDR3 is 14 amino acids long. The CDR3 reads CASSPQGGYTEAFF. As DNA, the CDR3 is TGTGCCAGCTCACCACAAGGGGGCTACACTGAAGCTTTCTTT. The variable domain in full, with the rest retrieved from reference TRBV18 and TRBJ1-1, is NAGVMQNPRHLVRRRGQEARLRCSPMKGHSHVYWYRQLPEEGLKFMVYLQKENIIDESGMPKERFSAEFPKEGPSILRIQQVVRGDSAAYFCASSPQGGYTEAFFGQGTRLTVV.

This rearrangement joins TRBV27 to TRBJ2-7, with TRBD1 identical over 7 bases. From germline, CDR1 is MNHEY and CDR2 SMNVEV (reference sequence). J gave up 4 bases and V 4 bases, and 13 bases lay outside the gene matches. The CDR3 spans 16 residues. CDR3 nucleotide sequence: TGTGCCAGCAGTTCGTCCCCCTCGGACAGGAGGTACGAGCAGTACTTC. It is translated as CASSSSPSDRRYEQYF.

V gene TRBV30 combines with J gene TRBJ2-2; TRBD1 agrees at 9 bases. CDR1 is GTSNPN and CDR2 is SVGIG in the germline V gene (reference sequence). Losses at the gene ends were 0 bases for V and 6 bases for J; bases not matched to a gene: 2. The CDR3 is 14 residues long. Here the CDR3 reads CAWSVRQGAGELFF. The CDR3 DNA reads as TGTGCCTGGAGTGTAAGACAGGGGGCCGGGGAGCTGTTTTTT.

The chain employs TRBV9 and TRBJ1-4; a possible D gene is TRBD1 (5 bases). The length of the CDR3 is 16 residues. V lost 0 bases and J lost 8, with 17 bases in between. Germline lookup yields CDR1 SGDLS and CDR2 YYNGEE. CDR3 nucleotide sequence: TGTGCCAGCAGCGTAGGGTTTCAGTCGGGGGTGGAAAAACTGTTTTTT. Encoded protein: CASSVGFQSGVEKLFF.

Only a few counts were recorded for this clone. The CDR3 region has the DNA TGTGCCACGCGAATGGGACGGACAGGCCGTGGAGAGCAGTACTTC. This translates into CATRMGRTGRGEQYF. The chain recombines TRBV2 with TRBJ2-7, with 7 bases fitting TRBD1. This CDR3 has 15 amino acids. The germline CDR1 and CDR2 sequences are SNHLY and FYNNEI. V gave up 10 bases and J gave up 7 bases; unmatched junction bases: 19.

The chain is built from TRBV7-9 and TRBJ1-2; 7 nucleotides agree with TRBD1. CDR1 and CDR2 (germline): SEHNR, FQNEAQ (reference sequence). The CDR3 consists of 13 residues. V was clipped by 3 bases and J by 6 bases; unmatched bases: 4. CDR3: CASSFSGTDGYTF. CDR3 bases: TGTGCCAGCAGCTTCTCCGGGACAGATGGCTACACCTTC.

The chain has TRBV20-1 and TRBJ1-2, with 7 positions matching TRBD1. The trim removed 2 bases at V and 12 bases at J, leaving 6 bases unmatched. The germline CDR1 and CDR2 sequences are DFQATT and SNEGSKA (reference sequence). The CDR3 sequence is 11 residues long. Written as DNA, the CDR3 is TGCAGTGCTAGACCCGGGACAGTTGACACCTTC. Translation gives CSARPGTVDTF.

The rearrangement links TRBV7-9 to TRBJ1-1; D is unclear. The germline V gene has CDR1 SEHNR and CDR2 FQNEAQ (reference sequence). Trimming stripped 3 bases from V and 1 base from J, with 9 bases between. The CDR3 spans 14 residues. The CDR3 protein is CASSFVAGNTEAFF. CDR3 nucleotide sequence: TGTGCCAGCAGCTTTGTTGCGGGGAACACTGAAGCTTTCTTT.

The rearrangement links TRBV19 to TRBJ2-5; weak D call: TRBD1 (5 bases). Germline V lookup: CDR1 LNHDA, CDR2 SQIVND (reference sequence). This CDR3 has 16 residues. Trimming stripped 2 bases from V and 5 bases from J, with 18 bases between. CDR3 region: CASSITGLQGWETQYF. CDR3 sequence (DNA): TGTGCCAGTAGTATAACTGGTCTCCAGGGCTGGGAGACCCAGTACTTC.